The 8 T cell receptor beta chains presented below share a single source sample, sequenced in a study of T cell responses to AZD1222 COVID-19 vaccine. Assay used: immunoSEQ multiplex PCR; TCRdb lists only in-frame clones, some missing. Of approximately 110,000 clones in the sample, around 90% were seen once. The specimen was peripheral blood, collected on day 0 of AZD1222 vaccination. Source of these receptors: an adult in good health.

The chain uses TRBV24-1 and TRBJ1-2; unclear D gene. CDR1 is KGHDR and CDR2 is SFDVKD in the germline V gene. The length of the CDR3 is 11 residues. V dropped 3 bases and J dropped 4 bases, with 2 bases sitting between them. The CDR3 region is CATSDSYGYTF. CDR3 sequence (DNA): TGTGCCACCAGTGATAGCTATGGCTACACCTTC.

The chain combines TRBV18 with TRBJ1-1; tentatively, D is TRBD1 (6 bases). This CDR3 spans 14 amino acids. The germline CDR1 and CDR2 sequences are KGHSH and LQKENI. The germline V and J ends were trimmed by 3 bases and 5 bases, with 13 bases remaining between them. CDR3 sequence: CASSPPTGHTEAFF. CDR3 DNA: TGTGCCAGCTCACCTCCAACAGGGCATACTGAAGCTTTCTTT.

V gene TRBV11-2 combines with J gene TRBJ2-3; TRBD2 agrees at 13 bases. Germline CDR1 and CDR2: SGHAT and FQNNGV. The CDR3 consists of 15 residues. Losses at the gene ends were 1 base for V and 5 bases for J; bases not matched to a gene: 0. DNA for the CDR3: TGTGCCAGCAGCTTAGGACTAGCGGGAGGAGATACGCAGTATTTT. Translating it yields CASSLGLAGGDTQYF.

The V call is TRBV28, the J call TRBJ1-2, with 7 bases identical to TRBD1. Germline V gives CDR1 MDHEN, CDR2 SYDVKM. The CDR3 runs to 13 residues. The CDR3 sequence is CAAGGMPDYGYTF. In DNA, the CDR3 is TGTGCAGCAGGGGGTATGCCCGACTATGGCTACACCTTC.

DNA for the CDR3: TGTGCCACCAGTGACCCAAAGCCTCAGGGGGGGGGACAGGACAATACGCAGTATTTT. This codes for CATSDPKPQGGGQDNTQYF. This rearrangement joins TRBV24-1 to TRBJ2-3; D might be TRBD1 (8 bases). V gave up 4 bases and J gave up 7 bases, with 29 bases separating them. This CDR3 spans 19 amino acids. Germline V lookup: CDR1 KGHDR, CDR2 SFDVKD.

The chain has TRBV29-1 and TRBJ1-1; D remains ambiguous. Germline V gene sequence: CDR1 SQVTM, CDR2 ANQGSEA. CDR3 size: 12 residues. Trimming took 7 bases from V and 3 from J, leaving 12 bases between them. The DNA of the CDR3 is TGCAGCGCGAGGGAGATTTACACTGAAGCTTTCTTT. It is translated as CSAREIYTEAFF. Based on the CDR3 plus reference TRBV29-1 and TRBJ1-1, the full variable domain is SAVISQKPSRDICQRGTSLTIQCQVDSQVTMMFWYRQQPGQSLTLIATANQGSEATYESGFVIDKFPISRPNLTFSTLTVSNMSPEDSSIYLCSAREIYTEAFFGQGTRLTVV.

This clone was seen just once. The V and J genes are TRBV28 and TRBJ1-2; TRBD1 might be the D (5 bases). Germline V gene data show CDR1 as MDHEN and CDR2 as SYDVKM. The CDR3 is 12 residues long. V lost 5 bases and J 2 bases, leaving 6 bases between the germline ends. The CDR3 nucleotides are TGTGCCAGCAGTGGGGACAACTATGGCTACACCTTC. Residues: CASSGDNYGYTF.

The chain uses TRBV4-1 and TRBJ1-5; no definite D call. Trimming stripped 4 bases from V and 3 bases from J, with 10 bases between. Per germline, CDR1 MGHRA and CDR2 YSYEKL. The CDR3 is 14 amino acids. DNA for the CDR3: TGCGCCAGCAGCCCGCAGGAGAACAATCAGCCCCAGCATTTT. Protein sequence: CASSPQENNQPQHF.